The source of this T cell receptor (beta chain) is a study of cytomegalovirus exposure and HLA in healthy donors (dated by TCRdb to 2015 to 2018). Context from the whole study: An earlier analysis of approximately 640 of the donors reported roughly 270 Gb of sequence data and approximately 110 million unique TCR beta sequences from roughly 180 million T cells. Roughly 310 gigabases of sequencing data and roughly 90 million unique TCR sequences were included in an early release covering over 600 HLA-typed donors. Of the 350 to 400 genotyped donors, roughly 85% fell in the genetic ancestry cluster associated with self-reported Caucasian donors. The study aimed to test whether signatures of past pathogen exposure could be identified by cataloging public T cell receptors. The study profiled the T cell repertoires of about 640 subjects by immunosequencing and related them to cytomegalovirus serostatus. In addition to the first cohort of approximately 650 subjects, a separate validation cohort of about 120 different subjects was used. To predict cytomegalovirus infection status, the study combined high-throughput TCR immunosequencing, statistical association of individual TCRs with disease status, and machine learning. In a later analysis, previously published TCR beta repertoires from about 670 donors were re-analyzed and high-resolution HLA genotyping was added so that TCR occurrence patterns could be studied. Rather than drawing on any new phenotypic data, the later analysis identified candidate immune exposures from TCR beta sequences and the way those sequences occurred across donors. An earlier analysis of some 500 of the donors used high-throughput TCR beta sequencing to judge whether each TCR beta V gene segment behaved as functional or pseudogenic. Alongside the repertoire data, information on donor age, sex, ethnicity and CMV serostatus was compiled. A later genetic analysis took genome-wide SNP genotypes for about 55% of the 666 donors and used that subset as a discovery cohort. Every repertoire in the discovery cohort had been generated on one and the same sequencing platform. Both class I and class II loci were covered by HLA typing, at four-digit resolution. Typing coverage varied by locus: roughly 620-640 donors for A, B, C, DRB1 and DQB1; roughly 520 for DQA1; about 600 for DPA1; 450 to 480 for DPB1. Roughly five DR-DQ haplotypes were treated as single units for association and clustering because of strong linkage in the cohort. Across approximately 420 genotyped donors of the cohort, an average of approximately 240,000 unique TCR beta nucleotide sequences per donor were sequenced, and around 19% of those sequences were non-productive.

The CDR3 runs 15 residues from the cysteine to the phenylalanine. Of all the DNA, just the CDR3 is kept, 45 bases in frame from base 1. CDR1 is given as ENHRY and CDR2 as SYGVKD, both from the germline V gene. V has 6 bases trimmed and J has 4 bases trimmed; junction bases matching no gene number 7. The cohort consisted of 650 to 700 healthy bone marrow donors. At the time of sampling, every cohort member was nominally healthy, though immune exposures that went unrecorded were likely present. The donor was CMV seronegative and belonged to the group of 350 to 400 seronegative cohort members. Each donor provided a peripheral blood sample, and peripheral blood mononuclear cells were used for TCR beta sequencing. The Qiagen DNeasy Blood Extraction Kit was used to extract genomic DNA from the blood cell samples. The library relied on the immunoSEQ multiplex PCR assay. A mixture of 60 forward primers for TCR Vbeta segments and 13 reverse primers for TCR Jbeta segments was used in the multiplex PCR. The CDR3 region of rearranged TCR beta genes was amplified from genomic DNA with a multiplex PCR assay. On the Illumina HiSeq System, the amplified TCR beta libraries were sequenced as 87-base-pair reads. Concerning the study's data processing: A later analysis counted about 80 million unique TCR beta chains across the 500 to 850 repertoires, and some 11 million of these chains were shared by at least two donors. Raw reads were error-corrected and collapsed into unique sequences by a nearest-neighbor algorithm in which closely related sequences were merged to remove PCR and sequencing errors. To assign V, D and J gene segments, CDR3 sequences were aligned to IMGT reference sequences. Each retained sequence needed at least a six-nucleotide match to both a V gene segment and a J gene segment. Rearrangements were classified as productive when the CDR3 lacked stop codons and remained in frame with V and J, and all other rearrangements were classified as non-productive. Following IMGT convention, CDR3 was defined as the stretch from the second conserved V-encoded cysteine to the conserved J-encoded phenylalanine. The earlier analysis of about 610 of the donors excluded sequences that lacked an unambiguous match to a single V gene segment. An earlier analysis of 587 of the donors called V segments functional above 56.7% productive rearrangements and segregating when the between-donor standard deviation exceeded 5%. A statistical classification framework was built to diagnose cytomegalovirus status from the catalog of TCR beta chain sequences. V and J gene assignment, in a later analysis, came from comparing TCR nucleotide sequences with IMGT/GENE-DB human TR gene sequences. In a later analysis, CDR3 sequences and most-parsimonious VDJ recombination scenarios were assigned using the TCRdist pipeline. A later analysis defined each TCR beta chain by its CDR3 amino acid sequence plus V-gene family, and excluded reads lacking a unique V-gene family. A later analysis removed 592 highly shared, low-generation-probability nucleotide sequences to deal with suspected cross-contamination and a sequencing artifact. In a later analysis, a clonal expansion index was calculated for each public chain from normalized within-repertoire ranks of inferred template counts. Generation probabilities in a later analysis came from a VDJ recombination model fitted to out-of-frame rearrangements, and those results were checked against IGoR. Hypergeometric tests were used in a later analysis to score TCR-TCR, TCR-HLA and TCR-CMV co-occurrence, with a repertoire-size bias correction applied to the TCR pairs. To estimate false discovery rates, a later analysis permuted the HLA or CMV assignments 20 times. In a later analysis, co-occurring TCRs were grouped with DBSCAN, and TCRdist sequence similarity was added when clustering was performed within HLA-allele-positive subsets. For co-occurrence clustering, repertoires with fewer than 30,000 or more than 120,000 public chains were excluded, along with five repertoires with anomalous nucleotide sharing. TCRdb holds this immuneACCESS table with in-frame rearrangements only. Some clones are missing; in checked studies, unresolved V genes explain under half, and the rest has no known cause. Clone size and V and J calls were adopted from that table, with D and trimming inferred from the DNA. The sample yields 55,000 to 80,000 clones; about four fifths were counted once. Of the sample, 5.4% is held by the ten largest clones.

General study outcomes and caveats: In this cohort, only TCR beta chains were sequenced, and detectable features were limited by the absence of alpha or paired-chain data. In an earlier analysis of roughly 560 of the donors, most TCR beta V segments were observed in productive rearrangements about 90% or about 30% of the time, broadly matching IMGT annotations. A few of the identified cytomegalovirus-associated TCR beta chains were confirmed in vitro to be specific for cytomegalovirus antigens. A later analysis found that TCR association rates varied across HLA loci, with DRB1 alleles showing the most associated TCRs and HLA-C alleles the fewest. The study gave a list of more than 150 TCR beta chains associated with cytomegalovirus. According to a later genetic analysis, donors in an Asian-associated ancestry cluster had fewer N-insertions in productive TCRs than the approximately 700-donor mean. Because the 87-base-pair reads could not distinguish some IMGT-functional V segments, including TRBV6-2 and TRBV6-3, those segments were excluded. Most CMV-associated TCR beta chains appeared to be HLA-restricted in a later analysis, and the HLA associations seemed to be driven largely by CMV exposure. It was suggested by the authors that the approach could potentially be generalized to other disease states and immunological phenotypes. An association between a missense DCLRE1C variant and V-gene and J-gene trimming of TCR beta chains was found in a later genetic analysis and replicated in an independent cohort. Linkage disequilibrium might explain the correlated functional status among segregating V segments, but an unknown experimental factor could not be ruled out. The presence/absence analyses assumed that sequencing depth was roughly uniform across donors, and that assumption may not be true. The earlier analysis of 587 of the donors excluded seventeen rarely observed V segments, including chromosome 9 orphons, because counts were too low. In a later analysis, HLA-associated TCR beta chains showed more clonal expansion and lower generation probabilities than non-associated chains that were equally common. When HLA alleles, especially DR and DQ, strongly co-occurred, attributing TCR associations to individual alleles was difficult. A further reported finding was that TCR beta sequences accurately predicted the HLA-A and HLA-B alleles for most subjects in the first cohort. While some public TCRs were present in many individuals, most TCR sequences turned up only very rarely across donors. CMV serostatus was the only immune exposure information available for the cohort. Several of the top co-occurrence clusters appeared to be linked to parvovirus B19, influenza, CMV and Epstein-Barr virus, according to a later analysis. The classifier was reported to diagnose cytomegalovirus status with high specificity and sensitivity in both the original cohort and the validation cohort. HLA typing was unavailable for some donors at each locus, so association tests used only the typed subset. The sequencing pipeline was judged likely to have produced a cluster of highly shared sequence variants as a technical artifact. Specific HLA alleles were associated with 15,000 to 20,000 TCR beta sequences at a false discovery rate of 0.05 in a later analysis.

Remarks on this clone: This clone's antigen is unknown. No much larger clone is present one base from it, and per-base qualities are unavailable.

This clonotype was obtained from a woman under 40 in good health and CMV-seronegative. The chain links TRBV10-3 with TRBJ2-1; the central 9 bases match TRBD2. Material: PBMCs. CDR3 protein: CAIRSTSGEYNEQFF. At the DNA level, the sequence is TGTGCCATCAGGTCGACTAGCGGCGAATACAATGAGCAGTTCTTC.